This T cell receptor beta chain was identified during a study of OX40 agonist ivuxolimab in advanced cancers. Study-level background: Those enrolled were 80% to 85% male, with a mean age of around 60 years and ages from roughly 23 to 80. Anti-PD-1, anti-PD-L1 or anti-CTLA-4 therapy given earlier was allowed, and around 40% had some.

Assay: immunoSEQ multiplex PCR; the TCRdb copy retains only in-frame clones and omits some. There are tens of thousands of clones in the sample; about 84% occur only once, and approximately 5% lies in the top ten. The length of the CDR3 is 18 residues. Germline CDR1 is GTSNPN and CDR2 is SVGIG (reference sequence). Trimming shortened V by 4 bases and J by 1 base, and 22 bases separated the two germline ends. Study-level results: CD4+ and CD8+ blood T cells expanded clonally by week 6 at 0.1 to 3.0 mg/kg.

Note on this clone: Its antigen is not identified.

The sequence was obtained from an adult with an advanced solid tumor such as melanoma, head and neck, liver or kidney cancer. The rearrangement joins TRBV30 to TRBJ2-2; tentatively, D is TRBD1 (7 bases). Material: CD4+ or CD8+ T cells sorted from blood, obtained in a trial of the OX40 agonist ivuxolimab. DNA for the CDR3: TGTGCCTGGATCCCAGCTCGGGGGACAGCCAAGAACACCGGGGAGCTGTTTTTT. Translated, it gives CAWIPARGTAKNTGELFF.